Many counts were recorded for the clone carrying this T cell receptor beta chain. The target antigen is unknown. In the library, individual cDNA molecules carried attached unique molecular identifiers. TCRdb passed the 5' RACE reads through MiXCR, listing each CDR3 protein once. The sample consists of roughly 76,000 distinct CDR3 sequences, less than 15% of them appearing once. With V trimmed by 4 bases and J by 1 base, 6 bases remained unmatched. This CDR3 region has 15 residues. Germline assignment: CDR1 SGHRS and CDR2 YFSETQ. This sample was included in a study of early T cells in non-severe SARS-CoV-2 infection. Across the study: Sequencing used unsorted whole-blood bulk RNA, so chains lack pairing. Findings and caveats of the study: Anti-spike CD8 specificities were favored by VDJdb matching, whose results missed private and CD4 specificities.

The receptor's source is an adult who was a healthcare worker with PCR-confirmed SARS-CoV-2 infection or an uninfected control (not recorded which). Sequenced sample: whole blood. J is TRBJ1-1 and V is TRBV5-1; 8 nucleotides line up with TRBD1. The CDR3 sequence: CASSGQGGKNTEAFF. The CDR3 DNA is TGCGCCAGCAGCGGACAGGGTGGCAAGAACACTGAAGCTTTCTTT.